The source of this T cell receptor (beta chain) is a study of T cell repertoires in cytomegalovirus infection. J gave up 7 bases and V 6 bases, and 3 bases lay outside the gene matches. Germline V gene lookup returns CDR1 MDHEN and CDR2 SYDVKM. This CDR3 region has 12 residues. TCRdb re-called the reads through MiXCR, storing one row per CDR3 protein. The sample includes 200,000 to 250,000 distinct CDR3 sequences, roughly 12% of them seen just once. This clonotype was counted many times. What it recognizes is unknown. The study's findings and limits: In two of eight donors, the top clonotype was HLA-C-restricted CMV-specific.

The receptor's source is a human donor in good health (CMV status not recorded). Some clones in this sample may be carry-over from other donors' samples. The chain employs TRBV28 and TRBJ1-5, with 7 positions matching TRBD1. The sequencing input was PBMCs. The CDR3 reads CASRTGPQPQHF. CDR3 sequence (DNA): TGTGCCAGCAGGACAGGGCCACAGCCCCAGCATTTT.